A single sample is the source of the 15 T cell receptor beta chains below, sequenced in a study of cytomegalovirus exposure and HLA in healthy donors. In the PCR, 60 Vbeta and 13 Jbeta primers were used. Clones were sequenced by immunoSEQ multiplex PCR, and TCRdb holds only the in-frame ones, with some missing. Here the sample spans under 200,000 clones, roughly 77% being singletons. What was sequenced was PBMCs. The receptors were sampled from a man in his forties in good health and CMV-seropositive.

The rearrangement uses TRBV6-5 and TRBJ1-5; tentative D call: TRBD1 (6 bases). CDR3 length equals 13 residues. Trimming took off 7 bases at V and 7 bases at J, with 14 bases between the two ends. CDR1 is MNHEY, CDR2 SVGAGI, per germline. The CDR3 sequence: CASKGGVRQPQHF. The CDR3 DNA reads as TGTGCCAGCAAGGGGGGGGTTCGGCAGCCCCAGCATTTT.

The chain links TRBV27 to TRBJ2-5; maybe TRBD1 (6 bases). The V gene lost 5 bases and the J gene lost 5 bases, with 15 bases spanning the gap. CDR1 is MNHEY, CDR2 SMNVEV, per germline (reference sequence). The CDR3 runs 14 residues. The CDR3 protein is CASSPFGQYETQYF. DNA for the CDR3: TGTGCCAGCAGTCCGTTTGGACAGTACGAGACCCAGTACTTC.

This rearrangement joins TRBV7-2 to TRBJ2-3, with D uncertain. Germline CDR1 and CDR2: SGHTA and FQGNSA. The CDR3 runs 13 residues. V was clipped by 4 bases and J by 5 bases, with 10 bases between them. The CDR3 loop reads CASSSTIKDTQYF. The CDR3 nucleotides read TGTGCCAGCAGCTCAACAATTAAAGATACGCAGTATTTT.

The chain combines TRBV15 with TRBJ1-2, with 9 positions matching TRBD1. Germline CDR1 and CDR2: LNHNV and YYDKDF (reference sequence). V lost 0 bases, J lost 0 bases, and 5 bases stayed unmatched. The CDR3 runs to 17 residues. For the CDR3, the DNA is TGTGCCACCAGCAGAGATCAACAGGGGGCAGCTAACTATGGCTACACCTTC. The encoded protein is CATSRDQQGAANYGYTF.

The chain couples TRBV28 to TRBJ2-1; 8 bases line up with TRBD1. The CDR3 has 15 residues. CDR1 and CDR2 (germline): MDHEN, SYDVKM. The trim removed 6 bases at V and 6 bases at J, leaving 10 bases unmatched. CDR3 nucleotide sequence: TGTGCCAGCAGCACCCCAGGGGGCGCTTTCAATGAGCAGTTCTTC. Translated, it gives CASSTPGGAFNEQFF.

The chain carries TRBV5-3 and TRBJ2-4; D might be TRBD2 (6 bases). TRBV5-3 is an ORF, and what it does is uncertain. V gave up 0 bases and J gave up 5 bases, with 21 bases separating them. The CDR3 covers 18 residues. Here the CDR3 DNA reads TGTGCCAGAAGCTTGGCCCACTTTCCCCGTCGCGGGGAAAACATTCAGTACTTC. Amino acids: CARSLAHFPRRGENIQYF.

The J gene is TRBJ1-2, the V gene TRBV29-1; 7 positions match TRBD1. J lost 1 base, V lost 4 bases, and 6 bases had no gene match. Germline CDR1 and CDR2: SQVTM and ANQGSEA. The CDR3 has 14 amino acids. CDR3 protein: CSVGPGTVNYGYTF. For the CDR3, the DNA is TGCAGCGTTGGACCCGGGACAGTTAACTATGGCTACACCTTC.

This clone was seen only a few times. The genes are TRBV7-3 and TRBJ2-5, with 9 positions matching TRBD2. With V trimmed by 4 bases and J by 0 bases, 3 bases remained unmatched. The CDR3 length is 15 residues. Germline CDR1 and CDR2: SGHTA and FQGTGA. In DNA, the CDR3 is TGTGCCAGCAGCTACGAGCGGGGGGACCAAGAGACCCAGTACTTC. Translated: CASSYERGDQETQYF.

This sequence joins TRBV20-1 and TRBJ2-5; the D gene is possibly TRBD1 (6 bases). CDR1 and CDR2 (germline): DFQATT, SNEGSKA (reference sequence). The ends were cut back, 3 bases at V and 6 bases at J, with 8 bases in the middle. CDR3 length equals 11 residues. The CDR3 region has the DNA TGCAGTGCTAGCCAGGGGAAGACCCAGTACTTC. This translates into CSASQGKTQYF.

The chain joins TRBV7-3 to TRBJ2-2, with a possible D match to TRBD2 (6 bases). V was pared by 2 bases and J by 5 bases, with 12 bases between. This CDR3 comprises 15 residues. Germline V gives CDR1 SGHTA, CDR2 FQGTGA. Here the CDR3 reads CASSLPGAGTGELFF. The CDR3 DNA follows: TGTGCCAGCAGCTTACCGGGAGCCGGGACCGGGGAGCTGTTTTTT.

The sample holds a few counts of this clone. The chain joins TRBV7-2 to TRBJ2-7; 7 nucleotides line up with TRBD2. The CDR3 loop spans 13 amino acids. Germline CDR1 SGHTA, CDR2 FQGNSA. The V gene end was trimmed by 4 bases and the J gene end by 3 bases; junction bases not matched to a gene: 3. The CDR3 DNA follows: TGTGCCAGCAGCTCACCGGGGGGCTACGAGCAGTACTTC. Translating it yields CASSSPGGYEQYF.

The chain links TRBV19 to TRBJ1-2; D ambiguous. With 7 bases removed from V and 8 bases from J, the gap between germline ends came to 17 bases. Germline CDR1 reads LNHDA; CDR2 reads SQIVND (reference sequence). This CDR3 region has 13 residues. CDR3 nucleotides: TGTGCCAGTATGTCGGTGGGTACAGTCGGCTACACCTTC. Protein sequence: CASMSVGTVGYTF.

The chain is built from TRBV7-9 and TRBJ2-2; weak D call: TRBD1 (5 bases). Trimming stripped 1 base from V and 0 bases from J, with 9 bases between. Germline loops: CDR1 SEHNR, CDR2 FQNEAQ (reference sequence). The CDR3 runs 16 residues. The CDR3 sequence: CASSLGVTANTGELFF. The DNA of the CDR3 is TGTGCCAGCAGCTTAGGTGTGACAGCGAACACCGGGGAGCTGTTTTTT.

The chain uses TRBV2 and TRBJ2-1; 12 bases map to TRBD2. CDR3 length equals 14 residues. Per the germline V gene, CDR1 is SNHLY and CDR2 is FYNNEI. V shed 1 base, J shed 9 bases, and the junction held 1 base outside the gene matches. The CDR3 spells CASSEVLAGGEQFF. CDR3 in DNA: TGTGCCAGCAGTGAAGTACTAGCGGGGGGTGAGCAGTTCTTC.

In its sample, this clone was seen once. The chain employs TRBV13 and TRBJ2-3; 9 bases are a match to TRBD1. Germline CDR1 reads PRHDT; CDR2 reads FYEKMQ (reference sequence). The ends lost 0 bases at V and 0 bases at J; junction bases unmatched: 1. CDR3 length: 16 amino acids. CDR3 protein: CASSLGDRGSTDTQYF. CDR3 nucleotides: TGTGCCAGCAGCTTAGGGGACAGGGGTAGCACAGATACGCAGTATTTT.